This T cell receptor beta chain was sequenced for a study of T cells in Graves' hyperthyroidism and ophthalmopathy. CDR1 is SGHVS, CDR2 FQNEAQ, per germline. Trimming stripped 1 base from V and 4 bases from J, with 5 bases between. This CDR3 has 12 residues. In its sample, this clonotype is medium-sized. Its antigen is currently unknown. Study-wide points: Ophthalmopathy and stable hyperthyroidism were told apart by a 13 V-J model. Prediction of ophthalmopathy progression came a median approximately 6.5 months pre-onset.

Template material for amplifying TCR beta CDR3 regions consisted of RNA transcripts. The HTBI primer set was used in a first-round RT-PCR of the TCR CDR3. TCRdb independently ran MiXCR on the multiplex PCR reads; one entry per CDR3 protein. The sample holds 75,000 to 100,000 distinct CDR3 sequences, approximately 42% seen once. The sequence was collected from a woman aged 30 to 39 with Graves' hyperthyroidism. The J gene is TRBJ2-7, the V gene TRBV7-8; D gene unclear. Sequencing was performed on peripheral blood or thyroid tissue (not recorded which). CDR3 region: CASSLGRYEQYF. DNA of the CDR3: TGTGCCAGCAGCTTAGGACGGTACGAGCAGTACTTC.